This TCR beta chain was recovered during a study of blood T cell repertoires in COVID-19. For the study at large: The origin of the acute and convalescent COVID-19 samples was the United States, Italy and Spain. In each case, the material was cDNA or gDNA derived from T cells, B-cell-depleted T cells, or PBMCs.

Original data processing: Counts of nucleated cells, estimated from reference gene primer amplification, were obtained. Libraries were prepared by immunoSEQ multiplex PCR; TCRdb keeps only in-frame clonotypes and omits some of them. The V and J calls and clone size come from that table; D and trimming were worked out from the DNA. This table holds fewer than 200,000 clones, around nine tenths found once. The CDR3 consists of 12 residues. From germline, CDR1 is GTSNPN and CDR2 SVGIG (reference sequence). The V gene lost 5 bases and the J gene lost 3 bases, with 10 bases spanning the gap. The sequenced material came from peripheral blood. The V and J genes are TRBV30 and TRBJ1-1; D may be TRBD1 (6 bases). The sequence was obtained from a man aged 50 to 59 who had recovered from COVID-19. The CDR3 loop reads CAWGQGYTEAFF. The CDR3 bases are TGTGCCTGGGGCCAGGGGTACACTGAAGCTTTCTTT.